Presented here are 6 T cell receptor beta chains from one specimen sequenced in a study of blood T cell repertoires in COVID-19. Profiled with immunoSEQ multiplex PCR; TCRdb holds only in-frame clones, not every one. The sample records some 150,000 clones, around four fifths being singletons. Sequenced sample: peripheral blood. Receptor source: a man between 65 and 85 years old with acute or convalescent COVID-19.

V is TRBV3-1 (or the pseudogene TRBV3-2) and J is TRBJ2-1; 8 bases line up with TRBD2. This CDR3 spans 16 amino acids. The V and J ends lost 4 bases and 10 bases, in that order; junction bases with no gene match: 15. Germline V gene sequence: CDR1 LGHDT, CDR2 YNNKEL (reference sequence). The CDR3: CASSPSAWRGVYEQFF. CDR3 in DNA: TGTGCCAGCAGCCCTTCCGCCTGGCGGGGGGTTTACGAGCAGTTCTTC.

This rearrangement joins TRBV7-2 to TRBJ2-1, with TRBD2 identical over 7 bases. The CDR3 is 13 amino acids. Germline V gene data show CDR1 as SGHTA and CDR2 as FQGNSA. Trimming cost V 8 bases and J 8 bases; bases outside gene matches: 9. The CDR3: CASGMGGGDEQFF. CDR3 DNA: TGTGCCAGCGGCATGGGTGGGGGGGATGAGCAGTTCTTC.

In this sample, this clone turned up once. V is TRBV11-2 and J is TRBJ1-2; D not resolved. Germline V gives CDR1 SGHAT, CDR2 FQNNGV. Trimming left V 0 bases short and J 3 bases short, with 11 bases between. This CDR3 has 15 residues. The CDR3 sequence is CASSLDSMRDYGYTF. CDR3 nucleotides: TGTGCCAGCAGCTTAGATTCGATGAGGGACTATGGCTACACCTTC.

V gene TRBV6-6 combines with J gene TRBJ2-7, with D possibly TRBD2 on 6 matching bases. V lost 8 bases to trimming and J lost 8 bases, with 13 bases between them. The V gene's germline CDR1 is MNHNY and CDR2 SVGAGI (reference sequence). The CDR3 length is 11 residues. CDR3 DNA: TGTGCCAGCCAAGGAGGGGATCAGCAGTACTTC. The encoded protein is CASQGGDQQYF.

The V call is TRBV19, the J call TRBJ2-1, with 12 bases that match TRBD1. The CDR3 contains 15 residues. The trim removed 5 bases at V and 8 bases at J, leaving 7 bases unmatched. Germline CDR1 LNHDA, CDR2 SQIVND (reference sequence). CDR3 nucleotide sequence: TGTGCCAGTAGTGCCGGGACAGGGGGCAAAGATGAGCAGTTCTTC. Protein product: CASSAGTGGKDEQFF.

This clone has just one count. This chain joins TRBV15 and TRBJ2-7; possible D gene TRBD2, 6 bases. The germline CDR1 and CDR2 sequences are LNHNV and YYDKDF (reference sequence). Trimming took 0 bases from V and 3 from J, leaving 18 bases between them. The CDR3 sequence is 17 residues long. CDR3 coding DNA: TGTGCCACCAGCAGAGATGTCTTCCGGGGGTCGAACTACGAGCAGTACTTC. Translation: CATSRDVFRGSNYEQYF. Variable domain in full (rest from reference TRBV15 and TRBJ2-7): DAMVIQNPRYQVTQFGKPVTLSCSQTLNHNVMYWYQQKSSQAPKLLFHYYDKDFNNEADTPDNFQSRRPNTSFCFLDIRSPGLGDTAMYLCATSRDVFRGSNYEQYFGPGTRLTVT.